This T cell receptor beta chain originates from a study of T cell clones after liver transplantation. Whole-study context: Tolerance: complete withdrawal held at least one year, liver enzymes staying within twice normal.

The V gene end was trimmed by 3 bases and the J gene end by 0 bases; junction bases not matched to a gene: 9. The CDR3 has 18 residues. Germline-derived CDR1 and CDR2 are MGHRA and YSYEKL. Comments on this clone: Its antigen is unidentified.

Notes on the study in general: Migration into the graft, not deletion, may explain lost graft donor-reactive T cells. Post-transplant, graft-donor-reactive CD4 TCRbeta sequences in blood dropped significantly in most of the 8 subjects.

Some clones are missing from TCRdb's copy, which holds only in-frame ones; the method was immunoSEQ multiplex PCR. The top ten clones hold over 0.9% of a sample with approximately 65,000 clones, around 93% of them seen once. The TCR comes from a human patient who received a liver transplant. Certain T cells may be donor cells from the graft. The V call is TRBV4-1, the J call TRBJ2-3, with 10 nucleotides matching TRBD2. This material consisted of CD4+ T cells from blood, taken less than 27 months after liver transplant. CDR3 bases: TGCGCCAGCAGCCACGGACTAGCGGCGGACGCTAGCACAGATACGCAGTATTTT. Its protein is CASSHGLAADASTDTQYF.